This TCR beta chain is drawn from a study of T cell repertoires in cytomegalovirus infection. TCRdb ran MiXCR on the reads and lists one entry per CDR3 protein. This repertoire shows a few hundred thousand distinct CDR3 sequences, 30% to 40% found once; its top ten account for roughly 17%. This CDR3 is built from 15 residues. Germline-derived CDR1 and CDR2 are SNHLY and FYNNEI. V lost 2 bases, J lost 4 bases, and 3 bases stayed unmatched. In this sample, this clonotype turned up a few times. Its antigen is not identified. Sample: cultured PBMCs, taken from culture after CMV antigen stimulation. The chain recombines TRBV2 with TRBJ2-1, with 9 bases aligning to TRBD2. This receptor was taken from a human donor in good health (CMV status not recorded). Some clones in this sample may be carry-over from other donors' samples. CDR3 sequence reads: CASSERLAGYNEQFF. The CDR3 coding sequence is TGTGCCAGCAGTGAAAGGCTAGCGGGATACAATGAGCAGTTCTTC.